The clone carrying this TCR beta chain was detected many times. Germline loops: CDR1 LNHDA, CDR2 SQIVND (reference sequence). V lost 6 bases and J 1 base, leaving 17 bases between the germline ends. The CDR3 sequence is 16 residues long. The sample is drawn from a study of CD8+CD57+ T cells in acquired aplastic anemia. In patients chosen for sequencing, flow cytometry had shown CD8+CD57+ cell expansion. The template used for profiling TCR beta VDJ and CDR3 was genomic DNA. MiXCR, applied by TCRdb to the reads, yields one record per CDR3 protein. The data show about 160,000 distinct CDR3 sequences, around 48% seen once.

The sequencing input was sorted CD4+, CD8+, or CD8+CD57+ T cells (not recorded which) from PBMCs. The clonotype was recovered from a human donor with aplastic anemia. The chain links TRBV19 to TRBJ2-3, with D perhaps matching TRBD1 (6 bases). The CDR3: CASRAAGTTGTDTQYF. The CDR3 DNA sequence: TGTGCCAGTAGGGCTGCCGGGACAACGGGCACAGATACGCAGTATTTT.